The 17 T cell receptor beta chains reported below all come from one sample, sequenced in a study of T cell repertoires in cytomegalovirus infection. TCRdb independently ran MiXCR on the reads; one entry per CDR3 protein. The sample lists approximately 910,000 distinct CDR3 sequences; 25% to 40% were seen once. No antigen has been assigned to these receptors. The sample consisted of cultured CD8+ T cells from PBMCs, taken from culture after CMV antigen stimulation. The receptors stem from a human donor in good health (CMV status not recorded). Some clones in this sample may be carry-over from other donors' samples.

CDR3 sequence reads: CATSMGGPYEQYV. The CDR3 DNA reads as TGTGCCACCAGCATGGGGGGGCCCTACGAGCAGTACGTC. This chain uses TRBV15 with TRBJ2-7, with D maybe TRBD2 (7 bases). Germline-derived CDR1 and CDR2 are LNHNV and YYDKDF (reference sequence). The CDR3 runs 13 residues. V was trimmed by 4 bases and J by 2 bases, leaving 9 bases between them.

This clonotype was picked up many times. The chain recombines TRBV4-1 with TRBJ2-1, with 7 bases matching TRBD2. Germline-derived CDR1 and CDR2 are MGHRA and YSYEKL. J gave up 7 bases and V 0 bases, and 6 bases lay outside the gene matches. The CDR3 runs to 15 residues. The CDR3 DNA is TGCGCCAGCAGCCAAGATCGGGGGGAGTGGAATGAGCAGTTCTTC. Its protein is CASSQDRGEWNEQFF.

This clonotype was detected many times. The chain recombines TRBV19 with TRBJ1-1; D gene unclear. Trimming took off 11 bases at V and 0 bases at J, with 19 bases between the two ends. The CDR3 runs to 15 residues. Germline loops: CDR1 LNHDA, CDR2 SQIVND (reference sequence). For the CDR3, the DNA is TGTGCCCGGAACGCAAACTCAGTCATGAACACTGAAGCTTTCTTT. It encodes CARNANSVMNTEAFF.

The rearrangement links TRBV19 to TRBJ1-1, with a weak D call TRBD1 (5 bases). The CDR3 covers 13 residues. Germline V gives CDR1 LNHDA, CDR2 SQIVND (reference sequence). The V end lost 5 bases, the J end lost 4 bases, and 11 bases lay between the germline ends. CDR3 bases: TGTGCCAGTAGTTTGACAGCGACCACTGAAGCTTTCTTT. Translating it yields CASSLTATTEAFF.

The chain carries TRBV7-9 and TRBJ1-2; D is perhaps TRBD1 (5 bases). Germline lookup yields CDR1 SEHNR and CDR2 FQNEAQ (reference sequence). CDR3 length: 14 amino acids. Trimming took 5 bases from V and 8 from J, leaving 18 bases between them. The CDR3 region is CASSHRTVKGGYTF. The CDR3 coding sequence is TGTGCCAGCAGCCACAGGACCGTCAAGGGAGGCTACACCTTC.

CDR3 amino acids: CASSQDVAGWYNEQFF. In DNA, the CDR3 is TGCGCCAGCAGCCAGGACGTGGCAGGGTGGTACAATGAGCAGTTCTTC. The chain combines TRBV4-3 with TRBJ2-1; D is perhaps TRBD1 (5 bases). Germline V lookup: CDR1 LGHNA, CDR2 YSLEER. Trimming stripped 3 bases from V and 4 bases from J, with 16 bases between. This CDR3 spans 16 amino acids.

This clonotype appeared a few times. The chain couples TRBV7-9 to TRBJ2-1; TRBD1 is a possible D gene (6 bases). The V gene lost 5 bases and the J gene lost 0 bases, with 14 bases spanning the gap. CDR1 is SEHNR, CDR2 FQNEAQ, per germline (reference sequence). CDR3 length equals 16 residues. Written as DNA, the CDR3 is TGTGCCAGCAGCCCCCGGGACACCAGCTCCTACAATGAGCAGTTCTTC. This encodes CASSPRDTSSYNEQFF. The full variable domain, with the rest looked up from reference TRBV7-9 and TRBJ2-1, is DTGVSQNPRHKITKRGQNVTFRCDPISEHNRLYWYRQTLGQGPEFLTYFQNEAQLEKSRLLSDRFSAERPKGSFSTLEIQRTEQGDSAMYLCASSPRDTSSYNEQFFGPGTRLTVL.

This clonotype has only a few counts. The chain carries TRBV7-8 and TRBJ1-5; 8 bases match TRBD1. J gave up 2 bases and V 5 bases, and 17 bases lay outside the gene matches. CDR1 SGHVS and CDR2 FQNEAQ come from the germline V gene. The CDR3 consists of 19 residues. CDR3: CASSPRTGPPLSGNQPQHF. DNA for the CDR3: TGTGCCAGCAGCCCCCGGACAGGGCCCCCTCTTTCTGGCAATCAGCCCCAGCATTTT.

The gene calls are TRBV7-9 and TRBJ2-1, with D possibly matching TRBD1 (6 bases). The CDR3 extends over 14 amino acids. Trimming shortened V by 5 bases and J by 8 bases, and 16 bases separated the two germline ends. Germline CDR1 and CDR2: SEHNR and FQNEAQ (reference sequence). The CDR3: CASSPKRTADEQFF. In DNA, the CDR3 is TGTGCCAGCAGCCCAAAACGGACAGCGGATGAGCAGTTCTTC.

In this sample, this clonotype turned up a few times. The V call is TRBV27, the J call TRBJ2-7; unclear D gene. The V end was cut by 4 bases, the J end by 0 bases, with 13 bases between. CDR3 size: 15 residues. CDR1 is MNHEY, CDR2 SMNVEV, per germline (reference sequence). CDR3 bases: TGTGCCAGCAGTTGGGGTGCGCCGAGCTCCTACGAGCAGTACGTC. Translation gives CASSWGAPSSYEQYV.

This clonotype showed up just a few times. CDR3 bases: TGTGCCAGCGGTCAGGGAGGGGGCTACGAGCAGTACGTC. Translation: CASGQGGGYEQYV. V usage is TRBV7-2 and J usage is TRBJ2-7; the D gene is possibly TRBD2 (7 bases). Germline V gene data show CDR1 as SGHTA and CDR2 as FQGNSA. Trimming removed 8 bases at V and 3 bases at J, with 14 bases between. The CDR3 sequence is 13 residues long.

The CDR3, as DNA: TGTGCCAGCAGCTTAGCGGCAGGGGGATTCTACGAGCAGTACTTC. Translated, it gives CASSLAAGGFYEQYF. V and J are TRBV7-9 and TRBJ2-7; TRBD1 agrees at 7 bases. With 0 bases clipped from V and 3 bases from J, the junction kept 5 bases outside the gene matches. CDR1 and CDR2 (germline): SEHNR, FQNEAQ (reference sequence). CDR3 length: 15 residues.

The V gene is TRBV7-9, the J gene TRBJ2-5, with D hard to call. Germline CDR1 SEHNR, CDR2 FQNEAQ (reference sequence). V lost 0 bases and J lost 4, with 6 bases in between. The CDR3 loop spans 13 amino acids. In nucleotides, the CDR3 is TGTGCCAGCAGCTTAGCTAGCAGAGAGACCCAGTACTTC. Its translation is CASSLASRETQYF.

This clonotype has only a few counts. The V gene is TRBV10-3, the J gene TRBJ2-7; D may be TRBD1 (5 bases). The germline V and J ends were trimmed by 1 base and 1 base, with 11 bases remaining between them. Germline loops: CDR1 ENHRY, CDR2 SYGVKD. This CDR3 is 15 amino acids long. In DNA form, the CDR3 reads TGTGCCATCAGTGAGTTTGGACACGATTCCTACGAGCAGTACTTC. It specifies CAISEFGHDSYEQYF.

This chain uses TRBV5-1 with TRBJ2-5; possibly TRBD1 for D (6 bases). The CDR3 is 16 residues long. CDR1 and CDR2 (germline): SGHRS, YFSETQ. Trimming shortened V by 4 bases and J by 1 base, and 17 bases separated the two germline ends. DNA of the CDR3: TGCGCCAGCAGCCCAACTCCGGGACACTTCCAAGAGACCCAGTACTTC. Translation: CASSPTPGHFQETQYF.

This rearrangement joins TRBV2 to TRBJ2-5; 10 bases line up with TRBD2. The CDR3 has 13 amino acids. Germline V gene lookup returns CDR1 SNHLY and CDR2 FYNNEI. The CDR3 is CGSRAGGKETQYF. For the CDR3, the DNA is TGTGGCTCCCGAGCGGGGGGGAAGGAGACCCAGTACTTC. The full variable domain, completed using reference TRBV2 and TRBJ2-5, is EPEVTQTPSHQVTQMGQEVILRCVPISNHLYFYWYRQILGQKVEFLVSFYNNEISEKSEIFDDQFSVERPDGSNFTLKIRSTKLEDSAMYFCGSRAGGKETQYFGPGTRLLVL.

The sample holds a few counts of this clonotype. The rearrangement links TRBV6-5 to TRBJ2-3; a weak D match, TRBD1 (6 bases). Trimming cost V 2 bases and J 4 bases, with 10 bases left between them. CDR1 MNHEY and CDR2 SVGAGI come from the germline V gene. The length of the CDR3 is 14 residues. CDR3 amino acids: CASSYPGDPDTQYF. The CDR3 DNA follows: TGTGCCAGCAGTTACCCAGGGGATCCAGATACGCAGTATTTT.